This TCR beta chain was recovered during a study of T cell responses to AZD1222 COVID-19 vaccine. Study details: Second-dose intervals of approximately 4 or approximately 12 weeks were pooled. Overall study results and limits: A reported finding is that nearly half of spike-specific TCRs target unmutated variant regions. Just 5 to 7 people given AZD1222 tested seropositive at baseline. White British ancestry dominated among donors, who included more females, and clonal diversity was possibly underestimated.

The CDR3 contains 16 residues. The V end lost 0 bases, the J end lost 5 bases, and 17 bases lay between the germline ends. CDR1 and CDR2 (germline): MNHEY, SVGAGI. Concerning this clone itself: The target antigen is unknown.

Sequenced by immunoSEQ multiplex PCR; TCRdb stores in-frame clones only, minus some. The sample includes 85,000 or so clones, over 80% of them seen just once. Specimen: peripheral blood, collected on day 0 of AZD1222 vaccination. The chain has TRBV6-5 and TRBJ2-7; tentatively, D is TRBD1 (5 bases). The source of this sequence is an adult in good health. The CDR3 nucleotides are TGTGCCAGCAGTTACTCGATTTTGGGCCAGGGCCACGAGCAGTACTTC. It is translated as CASSYSILGQGHEQYF.